This T cell receptor (beta chain) was obtained from a study of CD8+CD57+ T cells in acquired aplastic anemia. Background on the study: Sorted CD4+ and CD8+ cells yielded around 3.3 ug of DNA on average. Broader study findings: Common to patients and controls were approximately 30 CD8+ CDR3 sequences.

This clonotype was counted many times. Its antigen remains unknown. Using genomic DNA as the template, TCR beta VDJ and CDR3 profiling was carried out. TCRdb re-called the reads through MiXCR, storing one row per CDR3 protein. The sample consists of roughly 98,000 distinct CDR3 sequences, roughly two thirds of them appearing once. By flow cytometry, patients selected for sequencing had shown an expansion of CD8+CD57+ cells. Patient blood was sampled before any therapy had been received. Germline CDR1 and CDR2: SGHTA and FQGTGA. Trimming pared 2 bases from V and 1 base from J, leaving 20 bases between. The CDR3 is 18 residues long.

This sequence originates from a human donor with aplastic anemia. The chain couples TRBV7-3 to TRBJ2-5, with TRBD2 as a possible D gene (7 bases). The specimen sequenced was sorted CD4+, CD8+, or CD8+CD57+ T cells (not recorded which) from PBMCs. The CDR3 reads CASSLRVGQRELQETQYF. The CDR3 bases are TGTGCCAGCAGCTTACGGGTAGGACAGCGGGAACTCCAAGAGACCCAGTACTTC. The whole variable domain, remainder taken from reference TRBV7-3 and TRBJ2-5, is GAGVSQTPSNKVTEKGKYVELRCDPISGHTALYWYRQSLGQGPEFLIYFQGTGAADDSGLPNDRFFAVRPEGSVSTLKIQRTERGDSAVYLCASSLRVGQRELQETQYFGPGTRLLVL.